These 2 T cell receptor beta chains share one sample of origin, sequenced in a study of a mutant IDH1 vaccine in newly diagnosed glioma. Described time point: baseline, week 1 (first vaccination visit). Treatment noted: pre-vaccination baseline after standard-of-care therapy. TCRdb keeps only in-frame clones here, not all; method: immunoSEQ multiplex PCR. The repertoire holds around 53,000 clones, with 70% to 90% as singletons. Sequencing used PBMCs, obtained from a glioma patient treated with radiotherapy, temozolomide or both. The origin of the receptors is a man in his forties or fifties with glioma.

The V and J genes are TRBV7-9 and TRBJ2-7; 10 bases are shared with TRBD1. Trimming took 8 bases from V and 3 from J; bases not matched to a gene: 16. This CDR3 contains 17 residues. CDR1 and CDR2 (germline): SEHNR, FQNEAQ (reference sequence). CDR3 in DNA: TGTGCCAGCTCCCGAGGGGTGGGACAGGGGAGTCTCTACGAGCAGTACTTC. Translation gives CASSRGVGQGSLYEQYF.

The chain joins TRBV10-2 to TRBJ1-4; no firm D call. The germline V gene encodes CDR1 WSHSY and CDR2 SAAADI. The CDR3 contains 13 residues. Trimming shortened V by 2 bases and J by 8 bases, and 9 bases separated the two germline ends. CDR3 nucleotide sequence: TGCGCCAGCAGTGAGAAGGGATGGGAAAAACTGTTTTTT. This codes for CASSEKGWEKLFF.